This T cell receptor (beta chain) was documented in a study of T-cell reconstitution after alpha-beta-depleted transplantation in children. Preparation of the TCRbeta library used unique molecular identifiers. One entry per CDR3 protein results from TCRdb running MiXCR on the PCR reads. The data contain about a million distinct CDR3 sequences, about 29% of them singletons. The CDR3 is 14 residues long. Germline-derived CDR1 and CDR2 are LGHDT and YNNKEL (reference sequence). The trim removed 5 bases at V and 5 bases at J, leaving 4 bases unmatched. This clonotype was counted only a few times. This specimen consisted of PBMCs, mostly from graft donor cells, obtained 360 days after TCRalphabeta/CD19-depleted stem cell transplant. The sequence was obtained from a boy in the first two years of life who had a stem cell transplant for SCID, so the T cells may come from the graft donor. The chain combines TRBV3-1 with TRBJ2-2; 8 nucleotides align to TRBD1. The CDR3 DNA reads as TGTGCCAGCAGCTACCGACAGGGGACCGGGGAGCTGTTTTTT. Its protein product is CASSYRQGTGELFF.